One sample yielded the 23 T cell receptor beta chains listed below, sequenced in a study of memory CD4+ T cells and cytomegalovirus serostatus. The data were produced by immunoSEQ multiplex PCR, yet TCRdb's version contains in-frame clones alone and is incomplete. The sample has approximately 52,000 clones, around 82% seen once; the top ten hold 0.77%. Single viable CD3+CD4+CD8-CD45RO+ cells were sorted as the memory CD4+ T cells. The specimen was memory CD4+ T cells from blood. Source of these receptors: an adult in good health and CMV-seronegative.

This clone was seen only once. The chain joins TRBV4-2 to TRBJ2-2; D is possibly TRBD1 or TRBD2 (5 bases each). This CDR3 region has 19 residues. From germline, CDR1 is LGHNA and CDR2 YNFKEQ. Trimming left V 1 base short and J 2 bases short, with 20 bases between. Written as DNA, the CDR3 is TGTGCCAGCAGCCAAGGGGCCAACGCAGGGAGAATAAACACCGGGGAGCTGTTTTTT. It codes for CASSQGANAGRINTGELFF.

The chain recombines TRBV7-9 with TRBJ1-6, with D perhaps TRBD1 (6 bases). V was pared by 5 bases and J by 11 bases, with 16 bases between. The CDR3 is 14 amino acids. Germline values: CDR1 SEHNR, CDR2 FQNEAQ (reference sequence). The CDR3 spells CASSEPGDTPPLHF. The CDR3, as DNA: TGTGCCAGCAGCGAACCTGGGGACACACCACCCCTCCACTTT.

The genes are TRBV7-8 and TRBJ1-1; D remains unclear. The CDR3 contains 13 residues. Germline CDR1 is SGHVS and CDR2 is FQNEAQ. The V end lost 1 base, the J end lost 6 bases, and 9 bases lay between the germline ends. In DNA, the CDR3 is TGTGCCAGCAGCTTAGGGGTGATCTCTGAAGCTTTCTTT. Amino acid sequence: CASSLGVISEAFF.

V usage is TRBV11-2 and J usage is TRBJ1-2, with D hard to call. Germline loops: CDR1 SGHAT, CDR2 FQNNGV. This CDR3 region has 15 residues. V was clipped by 4 bases and J by 8 bases, with 20 bases between them. The CDR3 spells CASSSSISVKDGYTF. The CDR3 DNA sequence: TGTGCCAGCAGCTCGTCAATTTCTGTTAAGGACGGCTACACCTTC.

The V call is TRBV28, the J call TRBJ1-2; perhaps TRBD1 as D (6 bases). The CDR3 extends over 14 amino acids. Germline loops: CDR1 MDHEN, CDR2 SYDVKM. V was clipped by 6 bases and J by 4 bases, with 15 bases between them. As DNA, the CDR3 is TGTGCCAGCAGACCGCCAGGGGTGAGCTATGGCTACACCTTC. Translation gives CASRPPGVSYGYTF.

The chain uses TRBV28 and TRBJ2-1; D call uncertain. The CDR3 runs to 12 residues. Looked up from germline, CDR1 is MDHEN and CDR2 is SYDVKM. V was trimmed by 6 bases and J by 2 bases, leaving 5 bases between them. DNA of the CDR3: TGTGCCAGCAGCCAGACCTACAATGAGCAGTTCTTC. Its protein product is CASSQTYNEQFF.

This clone was detected only a few times. This rearrangement joins TRBV2 to TRBJ2-3, with 9 bases identical to TRBD1. Germline CDR1 SNHLY, CDR2 FYNNEI. The CDR3 contains 17 residues. The ends lost 7 bases at V and 1 base at J; junction bases unmatched: 12. CDR3 region: CASTSGTGLLGTDTQYF. In nucleotides, the CDR3 is TGTGCCAGCACCTCCGGGACAGGGTTGTTGGGCACAGATACGCAGTATTTT.

V and J are TRBV5-1 and TRBJ1-4; 7 positions agree with TRBD1. The V segment lost 3 bases and the J segment 7 bases; nucleotides outside the gene matches: 9. The CDR3 spans 15 residues. Per the germline V gene, CDR1 is SGHRS and CDR2 is YFSETQ. DNA for the CDR3: TGCGCCAGCAGCTCCCTAACAGGGGAGGGTGAAAAACTGTTTTTT. Its translation: CASSSLTGEGEKLFF.

The rearrangement joins TRBV2 to TRBJ1-5; perhaps TRBD1 as D (5 bases). The germline gives CDR1 SNHLY, CDR2 FYNNEI. V was shortened by 7 bases and J by 0 bases, with 10 bases between the two germline ends. The CDR3 spans 14 residues. The CDR3 nucleotides read TGTGCCAGCACCCCCGGGGCTAGCAATCAGCCCCAGCATTTT. As protein: CASTPGASNQPQHF.

V usage is TRBV6-5 and J usage is TRBJ2-7; D might be TRBD1 (6 bases). The CDR3 extends over 14 amino acids. Germline loops: CDR1 MNHEY, CDR2 SVGAGI. Between the trimmed V and J ends, which lost 7 bases and 7 bases, there was a span of 20 bases. CDR3 in amino acids: CASKRGTGDGEQYF. The CDR3 DNA reads TGTGCCAGCAAGAGGGGGACCGGTGATGGAGAGCAGTACTTC.

The chain is built from TRBV2 and TRBJ2-1; 10 nucleotides line up with TRBD2. The CDR3 has 16 residues. Germline V gene data show CDR1 as SNHLY and CDR2 as FYNNEI. V trimming: 6 bases; J trimming: 4 bases; junction bases outside the gene matches: 9. CDR3 bases: TGTGCCAGCAGGAAAATTAGCGGGGGGACATACAATGAGCAGTTCTTC. This gives the protein CASRKISGGTYNEQFF. Full variable domain (rest looked up from reference TRBV2 and TRBJ2-1): EPEVTQTPSHQVTQMGQEVILRCVPISNHLYFYWYRQILGQKVEFLVSFYNNEISEKSEIFDDQFSVERPDGSNFTLKIRSTKLEDSAMYFCASRKISGGTYNEQFFGPGTRLTVL.

The chain carries TRBV5-1 and TRBJ1-2; D unclear. Per the germline V gene, CDR1 is SGHRS and CDR2 is YFSETQ. This CDR3 is 14 amino acids long. V was trimmed by 0 bases and J by 7 bases, leaving 13 bases between them. The chain's CDR3 is CASSLGTEYVGYTF. The CDR3 DNA sequence: TGCGCCAGCAGCTTGGGGACGGAGTATGTTGGCTACACCTTC.

This rearrangement joins TRBV27 to TRBJ2-3; TRBD2 agrees at 12 bases. Losses at the gene ends were 8 bases for V and 7 bases for J; bases not matched to a gene: 1. The CDR3 extends over 12 amino acids. CDR1 is MNHEY, CDR2 SMNVEV, per germline (reference sequence). This CDR3 reads CASGLAGYTQYF. Written as DNA, the CDR3 is TGTGCCAGCGGACTAGCGGGGTATACGCAGTATTTT.

This chain connects TRBV15 to TRBJ1-4; the D gene is possibly TRBD1 (6 bases). CDR3 length equals 17 residues. V was pared by 0 bases and J by 4 bases, with 15 bases between. Per the germline V gene, CDR1 is LNHNV and CDR2 is YYDKDF (reference sequence). The CDR3 loop reads CATSRERDTRLNEKLFF. In DNA, the CDR3 is TGTGCCACCAGCAGAGAAAGGGACACAAGACTTAATGAAAAACTGTTTTTT.

This clone was found a few times. The chain couples TRBV5-4 to TRBJ1-2; maybe TRBD1 (6 bases). CDR1 SGHNT and CDR2 YYREEE come from the germline V gene (reference sequence). This CDR3 comprises 14 residues. V was trimmed by 0 bases and J by 3 bases, leaving 9 bases between them. The DNA of the CDR3 is TGTGCCAGCAGCTTGGGACAGGCCGACTATGGCTACACCTTC. The encoded protein is CASSLGQADYGYTF.

This clone has just one count. The V call is TRBV9, the J call TRBJ1-2; perhaps TRBD1 as D (5 bases). This CDR3 region has 17 residues. V lost 3 bases to trimming and J lost 7 bases, with 25 bases between them. Germline lookup yields CDR1 SGDLS and CDR2 YYNGEE. This CDR3 reads CASSAHRLEGWVGGYTF. The DNA for the CDR3 is TGTGCCAGCAGCGCCCATCGTCTAGAGGGGTGGGTAGGTGGCTACACCTTC.

V usage is TRBV5-1 and J usage is TRBJ1-2; no clear D. This CDR3 has 15 amino acids. The V gene's germline CDR1 is SGHRS and CDR2 YFSETQ. V dropped 0 bases and J dropped 8 bases, with 17 bases sitting between them. The CDR3 protein is CASSLDGRNREGYTF. In DNA, the CDR3 is TGCGCCAGCAGCTTGGATGGCCGAAACCGGGAGGGCTACACCTTC.

The gene calls are TRBV18 and TRBJ1-6; D not certain. Germline V gives CDR1 KGHSH, CDR2 LQKENI. The germline V and J ends were trimmed by 1 base and 15 bases, with 13 bases remaining between them. This CDR3 region has 13 residues. The CDR3 region has the DNA TGTGCCAGCTCACCACAGCCGAGTCTCAGCCTCCACTTT. Translating gives CASSPQPSLSLHF.

Only one count was recorded for this clone. The chain uses TRBV5-1 and TRBJ2-7; 11 nucleotides align to TRBD2. CDR1 SGHRS and CDR2 YFSETQ come from the germline V gene. J was trimmed by 4 bases and V by 4 bases; bases with no gene match: 4. The CDR3 loop spans 14 amino acids. Written as DNA, the CDR3 is TGCGCCAGCAGCAATAGCGGGGGGGGATACGAGCAGTACTTC. This translates into CASSNSGGGYEQYF.

The J gene is TRBJ1-5, the V gene TRBV29-1, with TRBD1 matching 8 bases. Germline assignment: CDR1 SQVTM and CDR2 ANQGSEA. J was trimmed by 11 bases and V by 5 bases; bases with no gene match: 14. The CDR3 has 14 amino acids. CDR3 region: CSVKTGAPHGTQHF. The CDR3 nucleotides are TGCAGCGTTAAGACAGGGGCTCCCCATGGGACCCAGCATTTT.

The table lists this clone with a count of one. The J gene is TRBJ1-1, the V gene TRBV10-3; D gene uncertain. V was trimmed by 4 bases and J by 4 bases, leaving 13 bases between them. The CDR3 length is 14 residues. CDR1 and CDR2 from the germline V gene are ENHRY and SYGVKD. Here the CDR3 reads CAISASQVGTEAFF. The DNA for the CDR3 is TGTGCCATCAGTGCCTCTCAGGTAGGCACTGAAGCTTTCTTT.

Of note for this clone: The junction does not match germline at one end; this may be a read error. The chain joins TRBV19 to TRBJ1-4; D is possibly TRBD1 (5 bases). The germline gives CDR1 LNHDA, CDR2 SQIVND (reference sequence). This CDR3 has 12 amino acids. Here the CDR3 DNA reads TGTGCCAGTAGTATTCTTCAGGGTGCTATTGAGTTT. Protein: CASSILQGAIEF. Complete variable domain (other parts from reference TRBV19 and TRBJ1-4): DGGITQSPKYLFRKEGQNVTLSCEQNLNHDAMYWYRQDPGQGLRLIYYSQIVNDFQKGDIAEGYSVSREKKESFPLTVTSAQKNPTAFYLCASSILQGAIEFGSGTQLSVL.

The V call is TRBV5-1, the J call TRBJ1-1; possible D gene TRBD1, 5 bases. The germline V and J ends were trimmed by 4 bases and 5 bases, with 18 bases remaining between them. Per germline, CDR1 SGHRS and CDR2 YFSETQ. This CDR3 is built from 15 residues. As DNA, the CDR3 is TGCGCCAGCAGCGCACCTTGGGGGGGTGGAACTGAAGCTTTCTTT. The encoded protein is CASSAPWGGGTEAFF.